Included here is one T cell receptor (beta chain) sequence, with context. Other DNA sequences within the sample encode an identical CDR3. Authors' methods: Nucleated cell counts were estimated from reference gene primer amplification. Assay: immunoSEQ multiplex PCR; the TCRdb copy retains only in-frame clones and omits some. V, J and clone size are taken as reported in that table, and D and trimming were inferred from the DNA itself. There are 120,000 to 150,000 clones in the sample; around nine tenths occur only once, and about 2% lies in the top ten. V lost 0 bases and J 3 bases, leaving 7 bases between the germline ends. Germline CDR1 SGDLS, CDR2 YYNGEE. The CDR3 contains 14 residues. The data were taken from a study of blood T cell repertoires in COVID-19. Overall study context: Researchers got acute and convalescent COVID-19 samples from the United States, Italy and Spain. PBMCs, B-cell-depleted T cells, or T cells were the source of the cDNA or gDNA that made up the material.

V usage is TRBV9 and J usage is TRBJ1-5; D remains ambiguous. The sequenced sample was peripheral blood. This TCR derives from a human donor in a cohort sampled during active COVID-19. CDR3 DNA: TGTGCCAGCAGCGTAGGTCAGTCCAATCAGCCCCAGCATTTT. This sequence encodes CASSVGQSNQPQHF.